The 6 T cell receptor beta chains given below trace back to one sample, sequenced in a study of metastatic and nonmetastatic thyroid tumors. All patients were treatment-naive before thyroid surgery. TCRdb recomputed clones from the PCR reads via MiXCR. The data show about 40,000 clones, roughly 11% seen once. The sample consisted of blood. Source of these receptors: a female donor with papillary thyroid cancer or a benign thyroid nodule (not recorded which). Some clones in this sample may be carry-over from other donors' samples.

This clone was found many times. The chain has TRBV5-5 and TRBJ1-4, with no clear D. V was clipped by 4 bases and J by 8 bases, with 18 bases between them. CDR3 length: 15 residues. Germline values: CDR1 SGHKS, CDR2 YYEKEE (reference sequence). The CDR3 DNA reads TGTGCCAGCAGCCTCCCGGGTGAGGCGTCAGAAAAACTGTTTTTT. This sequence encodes CASSLPGEASEKLFF.

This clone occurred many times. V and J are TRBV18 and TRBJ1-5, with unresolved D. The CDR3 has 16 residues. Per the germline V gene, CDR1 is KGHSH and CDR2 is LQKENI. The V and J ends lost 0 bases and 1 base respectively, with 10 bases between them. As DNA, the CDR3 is TGTGCCAGCTCACCACCTCCGGGTGGGAGCAATCAGCCCCAGCATTTT. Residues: CASSPPPGGSNQPQHF.

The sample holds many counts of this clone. The CDR3 sequence is CASSQDLARPQYF. DNA for the CDR3: TGTGCCAGCAGCCAAGATCTAGCTCGTCCGCAGTATTTT. The chain combines TRBV4-2 with TRBJ2-3, with D possibly matching TRBD2 (5 bases). V dropped 0 bases and J dropped 10 bases, with 11 bases sitting between them. The CDR3 contains 13 residues. Germline CDR1 reads LGHNA; CDR2 reads YNFKEQ.

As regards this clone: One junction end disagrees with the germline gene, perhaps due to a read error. The CDR3 region is CASSFGRYTDTQCF. The CDR3 DNA follows: TGTGCCAGCAGCTTTGGACGGTACACAGATACGCAGTGTTTT. The chain links TRBV11-3 to TRBJ2-3; D not certain. The germline gives CDR1 SGHNT, CDR2 YENEEA. The CDR3 length is 14 residues.

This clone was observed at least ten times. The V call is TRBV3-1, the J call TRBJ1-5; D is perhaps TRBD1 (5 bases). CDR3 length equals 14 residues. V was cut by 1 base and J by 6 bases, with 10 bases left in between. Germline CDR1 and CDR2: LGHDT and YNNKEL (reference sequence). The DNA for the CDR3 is TGTGCCAGCAGCCAAGGAAGGGGAGGTCAGCCCCAGCATTTT. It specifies CASSQGRGGQPQHF.

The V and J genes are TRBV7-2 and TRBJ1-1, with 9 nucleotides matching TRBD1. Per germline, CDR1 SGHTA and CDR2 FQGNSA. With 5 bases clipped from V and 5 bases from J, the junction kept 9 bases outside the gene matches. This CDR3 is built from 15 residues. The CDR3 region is CASSPGTGTMTEAFF. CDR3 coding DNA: TGTGCCAGCAGCCCCGGGACAGGGACGATGACTGAAGCTTTCTTT. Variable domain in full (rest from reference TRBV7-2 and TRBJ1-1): GAGVSQSPSNKVTEKGKDVELRCDPISGHTALYWYRQSLGQGLEFLIYFQGNSAPDKSGLPSDRFSAERTGGSVSTLTIQRTQQEDSAVYLCASSPGTGTMTEAFFGQGTRLTVV.